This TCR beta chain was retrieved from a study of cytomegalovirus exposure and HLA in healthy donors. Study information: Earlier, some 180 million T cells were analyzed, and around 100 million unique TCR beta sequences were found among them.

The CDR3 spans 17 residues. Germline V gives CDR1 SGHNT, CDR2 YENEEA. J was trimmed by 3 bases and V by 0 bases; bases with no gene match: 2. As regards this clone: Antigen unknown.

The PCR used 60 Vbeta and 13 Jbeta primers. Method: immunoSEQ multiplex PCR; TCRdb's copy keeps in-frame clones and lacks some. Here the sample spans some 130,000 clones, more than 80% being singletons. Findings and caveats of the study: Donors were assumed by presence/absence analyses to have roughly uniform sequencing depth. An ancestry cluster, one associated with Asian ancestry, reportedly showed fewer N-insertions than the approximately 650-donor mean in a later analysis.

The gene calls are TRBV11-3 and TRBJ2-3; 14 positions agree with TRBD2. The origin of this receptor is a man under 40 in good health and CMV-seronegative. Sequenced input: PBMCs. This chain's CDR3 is CASSLEGTSGSTDTQYF. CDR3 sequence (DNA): TGTGCCAGCAGCTTAGAAGGGACTAGCGGGAGTACAGATACGCAGTATTTT.